This TCR beta chain was obtained from a study of STAT3 mutations in large granular lymphocyte leukemia. Overall study results and limits: Some patients had persisting codominant clonotypes that could mask small clones. After therapy, 6 of 18 patients switched clonotypes, all new clones STAT3 wild type. At least one immunodominant TCR beta clonotype appeared in every T-cell large granular lymphocyte leukemia patient.

With V trimmed by 8 bases and J by 6 bases, 8 bases remained unmatched. Germline values: CDR1 SNHLY, CDR2 FYNNEI. This CDR3 spans 13 amino acids. Each sample's TCRbeta library yielded on average around 44,000 productive templates. The assay was immunoSEQ multiplex PCR, and TCRdb's table has in-frame clones only and misses some. The repertoire holds roughly 12,000 clones, with 85% as singletons. In the case of this clone: Its cognate antigen is unknown.

The rearrangement joins TRBV2 to TRBJ1-2, with 8 positions matching TRBD1. Sequenced sample: peripheral blood mononuclear cells. This clonotype was sampled from a man older than 75 with T-cell large granular lymphocyte leukemia. Some clones in this sample may be carry-over from other donors' samples. CDR3 bases: TGTGCCAGCCAGATGGACAGGGTAGATGGCTACACCTTC. Translated: CASQMDRVDGYTF.